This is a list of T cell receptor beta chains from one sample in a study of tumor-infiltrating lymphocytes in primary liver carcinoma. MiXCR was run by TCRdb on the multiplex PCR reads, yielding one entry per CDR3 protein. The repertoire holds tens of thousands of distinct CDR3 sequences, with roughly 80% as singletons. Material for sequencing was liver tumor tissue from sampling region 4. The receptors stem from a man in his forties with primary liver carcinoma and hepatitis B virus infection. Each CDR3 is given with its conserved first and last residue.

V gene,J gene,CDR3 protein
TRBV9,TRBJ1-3,CASSSGSANSGNTIYF
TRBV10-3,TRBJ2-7,CAIRAPPGTCLTSGERYF
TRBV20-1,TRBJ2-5,CSAPTRGQDQETQYF
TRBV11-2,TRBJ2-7,CASTLAGGPFGYEQYF
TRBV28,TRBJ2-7,CASRPLQVDQYF
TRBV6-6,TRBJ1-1,CASNTGGTIEAFF
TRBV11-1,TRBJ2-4,CASNSPGQGASENIQYF
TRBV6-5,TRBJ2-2,CATYSGLVTGEIFF
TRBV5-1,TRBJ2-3,CASSLRGADTQYF
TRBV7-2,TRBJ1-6,CASSQQLANSPLHF
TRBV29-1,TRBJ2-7,CGVEDPGGSSYDQYF
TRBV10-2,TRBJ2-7,CASSVAVGEHYF
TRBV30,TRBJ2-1,CAWSHGLTGKVQFF
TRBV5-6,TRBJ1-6,CASSPRTQVNSHLHF
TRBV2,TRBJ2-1,CASSGTSEAREQFF
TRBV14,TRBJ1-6,CASSQETLANLPLHF
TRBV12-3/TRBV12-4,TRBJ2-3,CANRTQGGRYTQYF
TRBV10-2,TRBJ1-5,CASSESGPGTYQPQHF
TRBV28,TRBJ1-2,CASPGQGLANYGYTF
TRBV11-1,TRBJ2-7,CAISLTGSGECELYF
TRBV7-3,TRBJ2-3,CASSSIAGGPSGDTQYF
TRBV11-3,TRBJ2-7,CASSDGQSYEQYF
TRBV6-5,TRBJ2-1,CASSYGWITGISEQFF
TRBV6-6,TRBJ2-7,CASSSPTLSSYEQYF
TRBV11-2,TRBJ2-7,CTSNPNRNSYEQYF
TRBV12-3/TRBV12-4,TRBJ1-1,CAISSGDSITEAFF
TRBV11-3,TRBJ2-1,CTSSLCVSNNEQFF